The rows below give T cell receptor beta chains drawn from one sample of a study of T-cell reconstitution after alpha-beta-depleted transplantation in children. Each CDR3 protein gets one entry after TCRdb re-called the PCR reads with MiXCR. The sample records roughly 220,000 distinct CDR3 sequences, around 8.4% being singletons. The starting material was PBMCs, mostly from graft donor cells, obtained 360 days after TCRalphabeta/CD19-depleted stem cell transplant. Source of these receptors: a male patient between 2 and 15 years old who had a stem cell transplant for acute myeloid leukemia, so the T cells may come from the graft donor. Each CDR3 is given with its conserved first and last residue. D genes are given only for firm matches. Some rows mark clone size as missing; the rest say once, few, many or name a class of expanded clone.

v_gene: TRBV24-1; d_gene: TRBD1; abundance: NA; j_gene: TRBJ2-2; CDR3aa: CATSDWDSGELFF; CDR3nt: TGTGCCACCAGTGACTGGGACAGCGGGGAGCTGTTTTTT
v_gene: TRBV5-6; d_gene: NA; abundance: NA; j_gene: TRBJ2-2; CDR3aa: CASSLGGHLTGELFF; CDR3nt: TGTGCCAGCAGCTTGGGAGGTCACCTCACCGGGGAGCTGTTTTTT
v_gene: TRBV7-9; d_gene: NA; abundance: few; j_gene: TRBJ2-5; CDR3aa: CASSFWGRGETQYF; CDR3nt: TGTGCCAGCAGCTTTTGGGGCAGGGGAGAGACCCAGTACTTC
v_gene: TRBV19; d_gene: NA; abundance: few; j_gene: TRBJ2-2; CDR3aa: CASSTYHRNTGELFF; CDR3nt: TGTGCCAGTAGTACCTACCACAGGAACACCGGGGAGCTGTTTTTT
v_gene: TRBV29-1; d_gene: NA; abundance: few; j_gene: TRBJ2-5; CDR3aa: CSVNRDTSARTQYF; CDR3nt: TGCAGCGTCAACCGGGACACCTCAGCTCGGACCCAGTACTTC
v_gene: TRBV5-1; d_gene: TRBD1; abundance: few; j_gene: TRBJ2-2; CDR3aa: CASSLSRTGFTGELFF; CDR3nt: TGCGCCAGCAGCTTGTCTCGGACAGGTTTCACCGGGGAGCTGTTTTTT
v_gene: TRBV5-1; d_gene: NA; abundance: many; j_gene: TRBJ2-1; CDR3aa: CASSLVSWDGYNEQFF; CDR3nt: TGCGCCAGCAGCTTGGTATCATGGGATGGCTACAATGAGCAGTTCTTC
v_gene: TRBV20-1; d_gene: TRBD1; abundance: many; j_gene: TRBJ2-5; CDR3aa: CSARTGQETQYF; CDR3nt: TGCAGTGCCAGGACAGGCCAAGAGACCCAGTACTTC
v_gene: TRBV10-3; d_gene: NA; abundance: few; j_gene: TRBJ1-5; CDR3aa: CAIKSTDSKNQPQHF; CDR3nt: TGTGCCATCAAGTCCACCGACAGTAAAAATCAGCCCCAGCATTTT
v_gene: TRBV20-1; d_gene: TRBD1; abundance: many; j_gene: TRBJ2-7; CDR3aa: CSASRQGSFTYEQYF; CDR3nt: TGCAGTGCCAGTAGACAGGGAAGCTTCACCTACGAGCAGTACTTC
v_gene: TRBV2; d_gene: NA; abundance: few; j_gene: TRBJ1-1; CDR3aa: CATGTIRRDTEAFF; CDR3nt: TGTGCCACCGGGACCATCAGGCGGGACACTGAAGCTTTCTTT
v_gene: TRBV20-1; d_gene: NA; abundance: NA; j_gene: TRBJ2-3; CDR3aa: CSARDGPAHDTQYF; CDR3nt: TGCAGTGCTAGAGACGGGCCTGCACATGATACGCAGTATTTT
v_gene: TRBV29-1; d_gene: TRBD2; abundance: many; j_gene: TRBJ2-1; CDR3aa: CSVVRLAGGEQFF; CDR3nt: TGCAGCGTTGTTCGTCTAGCGGGGGGTGAGCAGTTCTTC
v_gene: TRBV2; d_gene: NA; abundance: few; j_gene: TRBJ1-4; CDR3aa: CASRARANEKLFF; CDR3nt: TGTGCCAGCAGGGCACGCGCTAATGAAAAACTGTTTTTT
v_gene: TRBV27; d_gene: NA; abundance: NA; j_gene: TRBJ1-2; CDR3aa: CASSRGLNYGYTF; CDR3nt: TGTGCCAGCAGCAGGGGCCTTAACTATGGCTACACCTTC
v_gene: TRBV5-1; d_gene: NA; abundance: many; j_gene: TRBJ2-2; CDR3aa: CASSSVLALTGELFF; CDR3nt: TGCGCCAGCAGCTCCGTACTAGCTCTCACCGGGGAGCTGTTTTTT
v_gene: TRBV29-1; d_gene: TRBD1; abundance: many; j_gene: TRBJ2-3; CDR3aa: CSALQGAVDTQYF; CDR3nt: TGCAGCGCTCTACAGGGGGCAGTAGATACGCAGTATTTT
v_gene: TRBV7-7; d_gene: TRBD1; abundance: few; j_gene: TRBJ2-7; CDR3aa: CASSLGTGAHYEQYF; CDR3nt: TGTGCTAGCAGCTTGGGGACAGGGGCCCACTACGAGCAGTACTTC
v_gene: TRBV12-3/TRBV12-4; d_gene: NA; abundance: NA; j_gene: TRBJ1-1; CDR3aa: CASILYQGLNTEAFF; CDR3nt: TGTGCCAGCATTTTATACCAGGGGTTGAACACTGAAGCTTTCTTT
v_gene: TRBV5-1; d_gene: TRBD1; abundance: NA; j_gene: TRBJ1-1; CDR3aa: CASSSRQGRPEAFF; CDR3nt: TGCGCCAGCAGCTCCCGACAGGGCAGACCTGAAGCTTTCTTT
v_gene: TRBV14; d_gene: TRBD2; abundance: NA; j_gene: TRBJ2-1; CDR3aa: CASSPFSGRVYNEQFF; CDR3nt: TGTGCCAGCAGCCCCTTTAGCGGGAGGGTCTACAATGAGCAGTTCTTC
v_gene: TRBV20-1; d_gene: NA; abundance: few; j_gene: TRBJ2-7; CDR3aa: CSAADGYTYEQYF; CDR3nt: TGCAGTGCCGCGGACGGCTACACCTACGAGCAGTACTTC
v_gene: TRBV20-1; d_gene: TRBD2; abundance: NA; j_gene: TRBJ2-3; CDR3aa: CSALAGDTDTQYF; CDR3nt: TGCAGTGCCTTAGCGGGGGACACAGATACGCAGTATTTT
v_gene: TRBV7-2; d_gene: NA; abundance: NA; j_gene: TRBJ2-7; CDR3aa: CASSLGWEDSSYEQYF; CDR3nt: TGTGCCAGCAGCTTAGGGTGGGAGGACAGCTCCTACGAGCAGTACTTC
v_gene: TRBV12-3/TRBV12-4; d_gene: NA; abundance: many; j_gene: TRBJ1-5; CDR3aa: CASSLVAGTQHF; CDR3nt: TGTGCCAGCAGTTTGGTCGCGGGAACCCAGCATTTT
v_gene: TRBV2; d_gene: NA; abundance: many; j_gene: TRBJ1-1; CDR3aa: CASSVQGRTEAFF; CDR3nt: TGTGCCAGCAGTGTACAGGGACGGACTGAAGCTTTCTTT
v_gene: TRBV20-1; d_gene: TRBD1; abundance: many; j_gene: TRBJ2-4; CDR3aa: CSATGMRWGNIQYF; CDR3nt: TGCAGTGCGACAGGGATGCGATGGGGGAACATTCAGTACTTC
v_gene: TRBV20-1; d_gene: NA; abundance: NA; j_gene: TRBJ2-1; CDR3aa: CSAQWPGEDEQFF; CDR3nt: TGCAGTGCCCAGTGGCCGGGGGAGGATGAGCAGTTCTTC
v_gene: TRBV5-1; d_gene: TRBD1; abundance: few; j_gene: TRBJ2-2; CDR3aa: CASSSGQTRAGELFF; CDR3nt: TGCGCCAGCAGCTCGGGACAGACCAGGGCCGGGGAGCTGTTTTTT
v_gene: TRBV20-1; d_gene: NA; abundance: few; j_gene: TRBJ1-6; CDR3aa: CSATARGRGSPLHF; CDR3nt: TGCAGTGCCACGGCACGGGGGCGGGGTTCACCCCTCCACTTT
v_gene: TRBV7-3; d_gene: TRBD1; abundance: many; j_gene: TRBJ2-5; CDR3aa: CASSSRQGGQETQYF; CDR3nt: TGTGCCAGCAGCTCCCGACAGGGGGGGCAAGAGACCCAGTACTTC
v_gene: TRBV28; d_gene: NA; abundance: NA; j_gene: TRBJ2-3; CDR3aa: CASSWDIRTDTQYF; CDR3nt: TGTGCCAGCAGTTGGGACATTCGCACAGATACGCAGTATTTT
v_gene: TRBV12-3/TRBV12-4; d_gene: NA; abundance: many; j_gene: TRBJ1-3; CDR3aa: CASSLRRSGNTIYF; CDR3nt: TGTGCCAGCAGTTTACGGCGGTCTGGAAACACCATATATTTT
v_gene: TRBV20-1; d_gene: TRBD2; abundance: NA; j_gene: TRBJ2-7; CDR3aa: CSASTLTSGRLNEQYF; CDR3nt: TGCAGTGCTAGTACCTTGACTAGCGGGAGACTGAACGAGCAGTACTTC
v_gene: TRBV10-3; d_gene: TRBD1; abundance: few; j_gene: TRBJ2-5; CDR3aa: CAIRAGGEETQYF; CDR3nt: TGTGCCATCCGGGCAGGGGGTGAAGAGACCCAGTACTTC
v_gene: TRBV13; d_gene: TRBD2; abundance: NA; j_gene: TRBJ2-1; CDR3aa: CASSEGLAGKNEQFF; CDR3nt: TGTGCCAGCAGCGAGGGACTAGCGGGAAAGAATGAGCAGTTCTTC
v_gene: TRBV6-2/TRBV6-3; d_gene: NA; abundance: NA; j_gene: TRBJ2-1; CDR3aa: CASEQPSDNNEQFF; CDR3nt: TGTGCCAGCGAACAACCTTCTGATAACAATGAGCAGTTCTTC
v_gene: TRBV5-1; d_gene: NA; abundance: NA; j_gene: TRBJ2-2; CDR3aa: CASSLTGSSIIGELFF; CDR3nt: TGCGCCAGCAGCTTAACAGGGAGTTCTATTATCGGGGAGCTGTTTTTT
v_gene: TRBV10-3; d_gene: NA; abundance: many; j_gene: TRBJ2-7; CDR3aa: CAISAAGNGYEQYF; CDR3nt: TGTGCCATCAGTGCCGCAGGGAATGGCTACGAGCAGTACTTC
v_gene: TRBV5-4; d_gene: NA; abundance: NA; j_gene: TRBJ2-5; CDR3aa: CASSLGQVKETQYF; CDR3nt: TGTGCCAGCAGCTTGGGACAGGTGAAAGAGACCCAGTACTTC
v_gene: TRBV12-3/TRBV12-4; d_gene: NA; abundance: NA; j_gene: TRBJ2-1; CDR3aa: CASSPQEAWDNEQFF; CDR3nt: TGTGCCAGCAGCCCCCAAGAGGCCTGGGACAATGAGCAGTTCTTC
v_gene: TRBV11-3; d_gene: TRBD1; abundance: few; j_gene: TRBJ2-2; CDR3aa: CASSPSWDRGTGELFF; CDR3nt: TGTGCCAGCAGCCCCTCCTGGGACAGGGGAACCGGGGAGCTGTTTTTT
v_gene: TRBV12-3/TRBV12-4; d_gene: NA; abundance: few; j_gene: TRBJ2-1; CDR3aa: CASSLSGRGYNEQFF; CDR3nt: TGTGCCAGCAGTTTGAGTGGGCGCGGGTACAATGAGCAGTTCTTC
v_gene: TRBV9; d_gene: NA; abundance: NA; j_gene: TRBJ2-2; CDR3aa: CASSVYGTGELFF; CDR3nt: TGTGCCAGCAGCGTATACGGTACCGGGGAGCTGTTTTTT